These 32 T cell receptor beta chains share one sample of origin, sequenced in a study of T cells in Graves' hyperthyroidism and ophthalmopathy. Authors of the study amplified TCR beta CDR3 regions from RNA transcripts. HTBI primers were used for first-round RT-PCR of the TCR CDR3. TCRdb redid the calling of the multiplex PCR reads with MiXCR, one entry per CDR3 protein. The repertoire has nearly 750,000 distinct CDR3 sequences, over 35% of them found once; the top ten carry around 31%. Sequencing was carried out using blood. The source of these receptors is a middle-aged woman with Graves' hyperthyroidism.

Comment on this clonotype: Since a much larger clone is just one base distant, this may be a read error. This chain uses TRBV2 with TRBJ1-1; D is possibly TRBD1 (5 bases). The germline CDR1 and CDR2 sequences are SNHLY and FYNNEI. This CDR3 has 16 residues. The CDR3 protein is CTSSEPLTEVGAEAFF. CDR3 coding DNA: TGTACCAGCAGTGAGCCGCTGACAGAGGTGGGGGCTGAAGCTTTCTTT.

The DNA of the CDR3 is TGCGCCAGCAGTTCCCCCGGGACGATAGCCGAAGCTTTCTTT. Residues: CASSSPGTIAEAFF. This chain links TRBV10-1 with TRBJ1-1; D perhaps matches TRBD1 (5 bases). Trimming took 5 bases from V and 8 from J, leaving 18 bases between them. The CDR3 totals 14 residues. Germline CDR1 reads WNHNN; CDR2 reads SYGVQD (reference sequence).

This clonotype has a single count. The CDR3 DNA sequence: TGTGCCAGCAGAAGACTCGATTCACCCCTCCACTTT. Protein sequence: CASRRLDSPLHF. The rearrangement joins TRBV6-5 to TRBJ1-6; no definite D call. Trimming cost V 6 bases and J 8 bases, with 8 bases left between them. In germline, CDR1 is MNHEY, CDR2 SVGAGI. The CDR3 sequence is 12 residues long.

The gene calls are TRBV12-3 or TRBV12-4 and TRBJ1-1; D is possibly TRBD1 (5 bases). V was clipped by 7 bases and J by 4 bases, with 19 bases between them. The CDR3 contains 15 residues. CDR3 coding DNA: TGTGCCAGCACCCTGCGGGGGGGTGATGGCACTGAAGCTTTCTTT. The encoded protein is CASTLRGGDGTEAFF.

This clonotype was seen at least ten times. The V gene is TRBV19, the J gene TRBJ1-5, with a tentative D call TRBD1 (5 bases). V lost 5 bases and J 6 bases, leaving 20 bases between the germline ends. The CDR3 is 16 amino acids. CDR1 LNHDA and CDR2 SQIVND come from the germline V gene (reference sequence). The CDR3 DNA reads TGTGCCAGTAGTCCGAACGGGGGGACTCAAAGTCAGCCCCAGCATTTT. This translates into CASSPNGGTQSQPQHF.

This clonotype was seen only a few times. In nucleotides, the CDR3 is TGCGCCAGCAGCTTGGCGAGGGGGGGAGGGGAAAACACTGAAGCTTTCTTT. Its translation: CASSLARGGGENTEAFF. V usage is TRBV5-1 and J usage is TRBJ1-1; possibly TRBD1 for D (6 bases). The V end was cut by 0 bases, the J end by 2 bases, with 17 bases between. Germline CDR1 is SGHRS and CDR2 is YFSETQ. The CDR3 length is 17 residues.

Turning to this clonotype: A much larger clone differs by one base, so this may be a read error. The chain carries TRBV2 and TRBJ1-2; 9 bases are a match to TRBD1. CDR1 and CDR2 from the germline V gene are SNHLY and FYNNEI. This CDR3 is 15 amino acids long. Here the CDR3 DNA reads TGTGACAGCAGCGTTGGACAGGGGAGGAACTATGGCTACACCTTC. Translated, it gives CDSSVGQGRNYGYTF.

The rearrangement joins TRBV7-2 to TRBJ1-2, with TRBD1 identical over 12 bases. J gave up 5 bases and V 5 bases, and 6 bases lay outside the gene matches. The CDR3 consists of 15 residues. Germline V lookup: CDR1 SGHTA, CDR2 FQGNSA. The CDR3, as DNA: TGTGCCAGCAGCCCCGGGACAGGGGGCGCTTATGGCTACACCTTC. It encodes CASSPGTGGAYGYTF.

In its sample, this clonotype was seen a few times. The chain links TRBV7-6 to TRBJ1-1, with TRBD1 identical over 7 bases. Germline assignment: CDR1 SGHVS and CDR2 FNYEAQ. This CDR3 region has 15 residues. The V gene end was trimmed by 5 bases and the J gene end by 4 bases; junction bases not matched to a gene: 10. CDR3 residues: CASSPMTGLGTEAFF. CDR3 coding DNA: TGTGCCAGCAGCCCGATGACAGGGTTGGGCACTGAAGCTTTCTTT.

This clonotype was counted ten times or more. This sequence joins TRBV7-2 and TRBJ2-5; D remains ambiguous. CDR3 length: 15 amino acids. Trimming stripped 5 bases from V and 4 bases from J, with 17 bases between. Germline V gene sequence: CDR1 SGHTA, CDR2 FQGNSA. CDR3 in amino acids: CASSNGWSVGETQYF. The CDR3 bases are TGTGCCAGCAGCAACGGGTGGTCGGTCGGAGAGACCCAGTACTTC.

This clonotype was observed at least ten times. This sequence joins TRBV7-8 and TRBJ2-7; 10 bases map to TRBD1. CDR1 SGHVS and CDR2 FQNEAQ come from the germline V gene. The CDR3 totals 15 residues. The V segment lost 1 base and the J segment 2 bases; nucleotides outside the gene matches: 2. For the CDR3, the DNA is TGTGCCAGCAGCTTAGTAGGACAGGGGGCCTACGAGCAGTACTTC. Amino acids: CASSLVGQGAYEQYF.

A note on this clonotype: A much larger clonotype is one base distant, so this may be a read error. This chain links TRBV14 with TRBJ1-1; unclear D gene. Germline assignment: CDR1 SGHDN and CDR2 FVKESK. The CDR3 has 16 residues. CDR3 loop: CAGSQDMGDVFTEAFF. The CDR3 DNA sequence: TGTGCCGGCAGCCAAGATATGGGCGATGTATTCACTGAAGCTTTCTTT. The whole variable domain, filled in from reference TRBV14 and TRBJ1-1, reads EAGVTQFPSHSVIEKGQTVTLRCDPISGHDNLYWYRRVMGKEIKFLLHFVKESKQDESGMPNNRFLAERTGGTYSTLKVQPAELEDSGVYFCAGSQDMGDVFTEAFFGQGTRLTVV.

The chain joins TRBV7-9 to TRBJ2-7; tentatively, D is TRBD2 (5 bases). Germline lookup yields CDR1 SEHNR and CDR2 FQNEAQ (reference sequence). CDR3 length: 14 residues. V dropped 3 bases and J dropped 2 bases, with 11 bases sitting between them. The CDR3 spells CASSFPGMAYEQYF. The CDR3 DNA reads as TGTGCCAGCAGCTTCCCGGGAATGGCCTACGAGCAGTACTTC.

This clonotype was detected many times. This sequence joins TRBV10-1 and TRBJ1-1, with D perhaps TRBD1 (5 bases). Germline loops: CDR1 WNHNN, CDR2 SYGVQD (reference sequence). This CDR3 region has 13 residues. The V end was cut by 6 bases, the J end by 2 bases, with 10 bases between. In DNA form, the CDR3 reads TGCGCCAGCAGACCGACAGCTAACACTGAAGCTTTCTTT. It codes for CASRPTANTEAFF.

Many counts were recorded for this clonotype. The rearrangement uses TRBV10-3 and TRBJ1-5, with TRBD1 matching 8 bases. The V segment lost 2 bases and the J segment 10 bases; nucleotides outside the gene matches: 4. CDR1 and CDR2 (germline): ENHRY, SYGVKD. The CDR3 totals 13 residues. The CDR3 DNA reads as TGTGCCATCAGTGAGGAACAGGGGGGACCCCAGCATTTT. It translates to CAISEEQGGPQHF.

The chain has TRBV7-4 and TRBJ2-7, with D perhaps matching TRBD1 (5 bases). The CDR3 contains 12 residues. The germline V gene encodes CDR1 SGHVT and CDR2 SQSDAQ. Trimming left V 5 bases short and J 5 bases short, with 10 bases between. CDR3 coding DNA: TGTGCCAGCAGCCAACAGGTCCACGAGCAGTACTTC. Amino acid sequence: CASSQQVHEQYF.

In its sample, this clonotype was seen a few times. The chain has TRBV12-3 or TRBV12-4 and TRBJ1-5; 8 bases map to TRBD1. This CDR3 spans 16 amino acids. Losses at the gene ends were 4 bases for V and 2 bases for J; bases not matched to a gene: 7. The CDR3 DNA is TGTGCCAGCAGTTCCGAACCGACAGGGGGCAATCAGCCCCAGCATTTT. Its translation: CASSSEPTGGNQPQHF.

Concerning this clonotype itself: One end of the junction is discordant with germline, which a read error may explain. This rearrangement joins TRBV7-2 to TRBJ1-1; D is perhaps TRBD1 (6 bases). The CDR3 spans 15 residues. Germline loops: CDR1 SGHTA, CDR2 FQGNSA. CDR3 bases: TGTGCCAGCGGCTTTCACGGGGGGCGATCGACTGAAGCTTTCTTT. Protein sequence: CASGFHGGRSTEAFF.

On this clonotype itself: The junction departs from germline at one end; a sequencing error may be responsible. The V and J genes are TRBV15 and TRBJ1-5, with D unresolved. This CDR3 is built from 11 residues. Germline V lookup: CDR1 LNHNV, CDR2 YYDKDF (reference sequence). CDR3 sequence reads: CAPSGNQPQHF. The CDR3 DNA reads TGTGCCCCCAGCGGGAATCAGCCCCAGCATTTT.

The chain recombines TRBV11-2 with TRBJ1-2, with TRBD1 as a possible D gene (6 bases). The CDR3 runs to 14 residues. Germline lookup yields CDR1 SGHAT and CDR2 FQNNGV. The germline V and J ends were trimmed by 0 bases and 5 bases, with 10 bases remaining between them. CDR3 nucleotide sequence: TGTGCCAGCAGCTTAGATCCCGGACAGTATGGCTACACCTTC. It is translated as CASSLDPGQYGYTF. The full variable domain, with the rest looked up from reference TRBV11-2 and TRBJ1-2, is EAGVAQSPRYKIIEKRQSVAFWCNPISGHATLYWYQQILGQGPKLLIQFQNNGVVDDSQLPKDRFSAERLKGVDSTLKIQPAKLEDSAVYLCASSLDPGQYGYTFGSGTRLTVV.

This clonotype was picked up many times. The chain combines TRBV20-1 with TRBJ2-7, with 9 nucleotides matching TRBD2. CDR1 and CDR2 from the germline V gene are DFQATT and SNEGSKA (reference sequence). The J segment lost 6 bases and the V segment lost 0 bases, leaving 12 bases of the junction unmatched. This CDR3 spans 16 amino acids. CDR3 bases: TGCAGTGCTAGAGATCGGGATAGCGGGAGACTCGCCGAGCAGTACTTC. It is translated as CSARDRDSGRLAEQYF.

In this sample, this clonotype turned up many times. The CDR3 nucleotides are TGTGCCAGCAGCTCCCGGACTGCCACGGGGGAGACCCAGTACTTC. It translates to CASSSRTATGETQYF. The V gene is TRBV5-5, the J gene TRBJ2-5, with D tentatively TRBD2 (5 bases). The length of the CDR3 is 15 residues. V gave up 3 bases and J gave up 5 bases, with 17 bases separating them. The V gene's germline CDR1 is SGHKS and CDR2 YYEKEE (reference sequence).

As to this clonotype: The junction does not match germline at one end; this may be a read error. V gene TRBV2 combines with J gene TRBJ1-4; D gene ambiguous. This CDR3 is 13 amino acids long. Per the germline V gene, CDR1 is SNHLY and CDR2 is FYNNEI. In DNA, the CDR3 is TGTGCCAGCAGTGAAGTACCGGAGGAAAAACCGTTTTTT. This encodes CASSEVPEEKPFF.

The table lists this clonotype with many counts. The chain combines TRBV20-1 with TRBJ2-5; D not resolved. CDR3 size: 13 residues. CDR1 DFQATT and CDR2 SNEGSKA come from the germline V gene (reference sequence). V was pared by 4 bases and J by 0 bases, with 9 bases between. In DNA form, the CDR3 reads TGCAGTGCTACCTTGACGGACCAAGAGACCCAGTACTTC. Protein: CSATLTDQETQYF.

This sequence joins TRBV7-9 and TRBJ2-7; 16 nucleotides match TRBD2. Germline V gene lookup returns CDR1 SEHNR and CDR2 FQNEAQ (reference sequence). Trimming cost V 5 bases and J 4 bases; bases outside gene matches: 5. This CDR3 spans 16 amino acids. The CDR3 DNA sequence: TGTGCCAGCAGCACGGGACTAGCGGGGGGGCCTTACGAGCAGTACTTC. The encoded protein is CASSTGLAGGPYEQYF. Complete variable domain (other parts from reference TRBV7-9 and TRBJ2-7): DTGVSQNPRHKITKRGQNVTFRCDPISEHNRLYWYRQTLGQGPEFLTYFQNEAQLEKSRLLSDRFSAERPKGSFSTLEIQRTEQGDSAMYLCASSTGLAGGPYEQYFGPGTRLTVT.

At least ten counts were recorded for this clonotype. V gene TRBV7-3 combines with J gene TRBJ2-7; D remains ambiguous. Trimming stripped 0 bases from V and 6 bases from J, with 12 bases between. Germline CDR1 is SGHTA and CDR2 is FQGTGA. This CDR3 comprises 14 residues. The CDR3 is CASSLTTLLSEQYF. CDR3 in DNA: TGTGCCAGCAGCTTAACGACACTCTTGTCCGAGCAGTACTTC. Complete variable domain (other parts from reference TRBV7-3 and TRBJ2-7): GAGVSQTPSNKVTEKGKYVELRCDPISGHTALYWYRQSLGQGPEFLIYFQGTGAADDSGLPNDRFFAVRPEGSVSTLKIQRTERGDSAVYLCASSLTTLLSEQYFGPGTRLTVT.

The CDR3 reads CASSLTSAEQFF. CDR3 DNA sequence: TGTGCCAGCAGTTTGACGTCAGCCGAGCAGTTCTTC. This chain connects TRBV6-5 to TRBJ2-1; D not certain. V lost 4 bases to trimming and J lost 10 bases, with 11 bases between them. Germline CDR1 is MNHEY and CDR2 is SVGAGI. The CDR3 length is 12 residues.

This clonotype has a handful of counts. The chain carries TRBV15 and TRBJ2-7; D is possibly TRBD1 (5 bases). The V end was cut by 0 bases, the J end by 2 bases, with 11 bases between. Looked up from germline, CDR1 is LNHNV and CDR2 is YYDKDF (reference sequence). CDR3 length: 15 amino acids. In DNA, the CDR3 is TGTGCCACCAGCAGAGATACGACAGCCACCTACGAGCAGTACTTC. Amino acid sequence: CATSRDTTATYEQYF.

This clonotype was recorded a few times. The chain joins TRBV12-3 or TRBV12-4 to TRBJ1-3, with D possibly matching TRBD1 (5 bases). The CDR3 runs 14 residues. The V end lost 3 bases, the J end lost 2 bases, and 8 bases lay between the germline ends. Here the CDR3 DNA reads TGTGCCAGCAGTTTCGGGACCACTGGAAACACCATATATTTT. Its translation is CASSFGTTGNTIYF.

Comment on this clonotype: A single base separates this from a much larger clone, so it may be a read error. V usage is TRBV20-1 and J usage is TRBJ2-7, with 11 bases identical to TRBD1. The germline CDR1 and CDR2 sequences are DFQATT and SNEGSKA (reference sequence). The CDR3 is 13 residues long. CDR3 sequence reads: CSARRTGGYGQYF. The CDR3 region has the DNA TGCAGTGCTAGAAGGACAGGGGGCTACGGGCAGTACTTC.

This chain connects TRBV6-6 to TRBJ1-5; no clear D. The CDR3 totals 14 residues. CDR1 MNHNY and CDR2 SVGAGI come from the germline V gene (reference sequence). Trimming took 0 bases from V and 6 from J, leaving 9 bases between them. CDR3 region: CASSYSYGSQPQHF. CDR3 sequence (DNA): TGTGCCAGCAGTTACTCGTATGGGAGTCAGCCCCAGCATTTT.

The rearrangement links TRBV7-2 to TRBJ2-6; 9 positions match TRBD1. The V segment lost 6 bases and the J segment 3 bases; nucleotides outside the gene matches: 3. CDR3 length equals 15 residues. Germline CDR1 is SGHTA and CDR2 is FQGNSA. CDR3 sequence (DNA): TGTGCCAGCAGGAGGACAGGGGATGGGGCCAACGTCCTGACTTTC. Translation: CASRRTGDGANVLTF.